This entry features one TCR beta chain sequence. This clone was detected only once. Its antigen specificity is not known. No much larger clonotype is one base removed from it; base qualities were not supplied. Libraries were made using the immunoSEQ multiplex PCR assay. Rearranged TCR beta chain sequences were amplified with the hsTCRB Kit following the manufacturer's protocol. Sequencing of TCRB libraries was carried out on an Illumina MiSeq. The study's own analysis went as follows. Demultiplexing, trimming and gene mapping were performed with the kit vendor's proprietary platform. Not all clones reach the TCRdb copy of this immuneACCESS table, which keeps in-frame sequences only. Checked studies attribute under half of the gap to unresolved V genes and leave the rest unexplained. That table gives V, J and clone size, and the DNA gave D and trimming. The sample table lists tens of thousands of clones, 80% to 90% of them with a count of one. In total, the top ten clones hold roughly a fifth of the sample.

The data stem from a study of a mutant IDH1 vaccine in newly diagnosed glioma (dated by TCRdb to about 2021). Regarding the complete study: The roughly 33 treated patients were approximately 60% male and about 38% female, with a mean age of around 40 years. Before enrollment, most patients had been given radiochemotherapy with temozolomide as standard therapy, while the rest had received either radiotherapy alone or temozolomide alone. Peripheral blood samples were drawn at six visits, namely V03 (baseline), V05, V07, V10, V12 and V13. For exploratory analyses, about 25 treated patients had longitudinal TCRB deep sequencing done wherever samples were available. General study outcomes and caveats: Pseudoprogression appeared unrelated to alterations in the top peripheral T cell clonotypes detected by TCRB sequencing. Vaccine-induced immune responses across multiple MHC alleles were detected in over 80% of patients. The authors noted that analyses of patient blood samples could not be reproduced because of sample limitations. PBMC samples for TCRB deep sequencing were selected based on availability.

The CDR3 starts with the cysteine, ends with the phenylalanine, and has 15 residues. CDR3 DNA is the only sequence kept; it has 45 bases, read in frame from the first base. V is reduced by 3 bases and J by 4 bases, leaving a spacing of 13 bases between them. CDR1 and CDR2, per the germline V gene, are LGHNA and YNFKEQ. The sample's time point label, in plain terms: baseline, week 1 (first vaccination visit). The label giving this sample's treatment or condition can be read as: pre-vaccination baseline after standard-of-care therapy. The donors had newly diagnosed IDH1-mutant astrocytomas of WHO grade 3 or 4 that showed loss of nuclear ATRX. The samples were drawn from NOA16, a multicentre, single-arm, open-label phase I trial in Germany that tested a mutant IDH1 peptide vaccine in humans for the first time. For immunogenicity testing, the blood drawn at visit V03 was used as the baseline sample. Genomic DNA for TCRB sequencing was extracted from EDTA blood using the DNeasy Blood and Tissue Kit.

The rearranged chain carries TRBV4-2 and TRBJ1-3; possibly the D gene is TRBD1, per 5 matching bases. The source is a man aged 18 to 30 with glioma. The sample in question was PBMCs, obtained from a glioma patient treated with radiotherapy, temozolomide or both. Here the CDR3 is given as CASSHTGENGNTIYF. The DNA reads TGTGCCAGCAGCCACACAGGTGAAAACGGAAACACCATATATTTT.